The sequence of this T cell receptor (beta chain) was determined in a study of blood T cells in healthy people across ages. Study summary: With template switching, about one barcoded beta molecule was captured per two T cells. Notes on the study in general: Considered underestimates were the diversity estimates obtained from one million T cells.

Trimming left V 1 base short and J 4 bases short, with 19 bases between. The V gene's germline CDR1 is DFQATT and CDR2 SNEGSKA (reference sequence). CDR3 length: 16 residues. The count of this clonotype is one. Its target is not known. With a J-beta primer mix and a sample-barcoded 5' primer, a second PCR ran 7 to 11 cycles. The yield of each sample was at least 2.5 million CDR3-containing paired-end reads. TCRdb recomputed calls from the 5' RACE reads with MiXCR, one row per CDR3 protein. Here the sample spans hundreds of thousands of distinct CDR3 sequences, nearly 60% being singletons. The clonotype was recovered from a man aged 25-40 years in good health. The chain has TRBV20-1 and TRBJ1-2; D perhaps matches TRBD1 (5 bases). Sequencing was performed on blood. CDR3 region: CSARVNGGVVGYGYTF. The CDR3 DNA is TGCAGTGCTAGAGTGAATGGAGGGGTTGTAGGCTATGGCTACACCTTC.